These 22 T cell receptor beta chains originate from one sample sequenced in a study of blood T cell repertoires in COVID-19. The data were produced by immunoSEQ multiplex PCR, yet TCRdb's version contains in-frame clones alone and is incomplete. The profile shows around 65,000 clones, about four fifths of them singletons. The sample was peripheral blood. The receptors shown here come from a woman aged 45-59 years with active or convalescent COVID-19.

CDR3 bases: TGTGCCAGTAGTATAGATACAGGGTTCAATCAGCCCCAGCATTTT. It translates to CASSIDTGFNQPQHF. V usage is TRBV19 and J usage is TRBJ1-5, with D maybe TRBD1 (6 bases). This CDR3 has 15 residues. V lost 0 bases, J lost 3 bases, and 9 bases lay in between. Looked up from germline, CDR1 is LNHDA and CDR2 is SQIVND (reference sequence).

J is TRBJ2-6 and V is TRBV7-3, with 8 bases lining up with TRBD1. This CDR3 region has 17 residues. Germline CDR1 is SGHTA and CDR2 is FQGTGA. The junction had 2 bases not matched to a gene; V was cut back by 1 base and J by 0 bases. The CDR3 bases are TGTGCCAGCAGCTTAAGGGACAGGCGCTCTGGGGCCAACGTCCTGACTTTC. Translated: CASSLRDRRSGANVLTF.

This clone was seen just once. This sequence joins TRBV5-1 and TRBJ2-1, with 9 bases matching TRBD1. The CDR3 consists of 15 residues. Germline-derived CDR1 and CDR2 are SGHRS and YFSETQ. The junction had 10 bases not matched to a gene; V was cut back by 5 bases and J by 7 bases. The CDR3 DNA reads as TGCGCCAGCAGTTTTGACGGGACAGGGAGGAATGAGCAGTTCTTC. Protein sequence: CASSFDGTGRNEQFF.

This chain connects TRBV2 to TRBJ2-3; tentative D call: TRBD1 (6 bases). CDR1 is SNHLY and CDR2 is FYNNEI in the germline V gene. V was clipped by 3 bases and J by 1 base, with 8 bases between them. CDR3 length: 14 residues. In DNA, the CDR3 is TGTGCCAGCAGTGATGGGGGCCGCACAGATACGCAGTATTTT. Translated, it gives CASSDGGRTDTQYF.

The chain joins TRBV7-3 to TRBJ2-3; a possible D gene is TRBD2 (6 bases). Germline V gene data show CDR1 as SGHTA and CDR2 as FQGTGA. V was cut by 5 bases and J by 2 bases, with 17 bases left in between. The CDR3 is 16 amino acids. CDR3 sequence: CASSRGGRGATDTQYF. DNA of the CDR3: TGTGCCAGCAGCCGTGGTGGGCGGGGAGCCACAGATACGCAGTATTTT.

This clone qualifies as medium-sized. The CDR3 DNA is TGTGCCAGCACGGGACAGGGGCCCTATGGCTACACCTTC. The encoded protein is CASTGQGPYGYTF. The chain carries TRBV7-9 and TRBJ1-2; 10 positions match TRBD1. Germline V gene lookup returns CDR1 SEHNR and CDR2 FQNEAQ (reference sequence). The CDR3 runs 13 residues. Trimming took 7 bases from V and 4 from J; bases not matched to a gene: 3. The full variable domain, rest sourced from reference TRBV7-9 and TRBJ1-2, is DTGVSQNPRHKITKRGQNVTFRCDPISEHNRLYWYRQTLGQGPEFLTYFQNEAQLEKSRLLSDRFSAERPKGSFSTLEIQRTEQGDSAMYLCASTGQGPYGYTFGSGTRLTVV.

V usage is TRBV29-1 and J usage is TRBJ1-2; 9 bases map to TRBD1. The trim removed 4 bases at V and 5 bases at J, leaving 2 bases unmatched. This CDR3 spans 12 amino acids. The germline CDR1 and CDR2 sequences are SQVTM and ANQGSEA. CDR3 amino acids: CSVGDRVYGYTF. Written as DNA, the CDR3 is TGCAGCGTTGGGGACAGGGTGTATGGCTACACCTTC.

The CDR3 DNA sequence: TGTGCCATCAGTCCTCAGGGACAGGGGGCGGGCTACACCTTC. Translated, it gives CAISPQGQGAGYTF. V gene TRBV10-3 combines with J gene TRBJ1-2; 12 bases align to TRBD1. CDR1 ENHRY and CDR2 SYGVKD come from the germline V gene. The CDR3 covers 14 residues. Trimming cost V 5 bases and J 8 bases; bases outside gene matches: 6.

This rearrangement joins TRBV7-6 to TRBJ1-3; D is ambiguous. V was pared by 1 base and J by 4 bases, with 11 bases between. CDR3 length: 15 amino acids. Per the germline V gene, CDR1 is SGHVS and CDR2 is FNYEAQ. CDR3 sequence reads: CASSLVEGIGNTIYF. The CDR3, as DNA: TGTGCCAGCAGCTTAGTCGAGGGTATCGGAAACACCATATATTTT.

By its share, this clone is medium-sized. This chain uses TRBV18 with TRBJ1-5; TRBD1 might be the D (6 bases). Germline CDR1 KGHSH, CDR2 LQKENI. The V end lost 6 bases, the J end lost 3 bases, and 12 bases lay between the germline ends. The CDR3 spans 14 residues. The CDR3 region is CASSLGQFNQPQHF. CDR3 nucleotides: TGTGCCAGCTCCCTCGGACAGTTCAATCAGCCCCAGCATTTT.

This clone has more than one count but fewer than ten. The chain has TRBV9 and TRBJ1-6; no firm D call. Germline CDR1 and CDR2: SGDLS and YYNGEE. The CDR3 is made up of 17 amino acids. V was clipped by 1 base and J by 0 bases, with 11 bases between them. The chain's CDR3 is CASSVLATSSYNSPLHF. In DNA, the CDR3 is TGTGCCAGCAGCGTACTCGCAACGAGCTCCTATAATTCACCCCTCCACTTT. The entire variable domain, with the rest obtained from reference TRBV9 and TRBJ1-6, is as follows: DSGVTQTPKHLITATGQRVTLRCSPRSGDLSVYWYQQSLDQGLQFLIQYYNGEERAKGNILERFSAQQFPDLHSELNLSSLELGDSALYFCASSVLATSSYNSPLHFGNGTRLTVT.

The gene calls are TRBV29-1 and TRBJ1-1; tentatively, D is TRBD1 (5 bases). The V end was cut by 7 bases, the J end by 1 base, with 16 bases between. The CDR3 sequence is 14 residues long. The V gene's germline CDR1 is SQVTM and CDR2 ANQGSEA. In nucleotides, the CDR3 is TGCAGCGCCGGACACGGCTCTCAGAACACTGAAGCTTTCTTT. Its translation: CSAGHGSQNTEAFF.

CDR3 in DNA: TGTGCCAGCAGCATTAGAGTAGGGGCAACAAACTATGGCTACACCTTC. As protein: CASSIRVGATNYGYTF. The chain carries TRBV9 and TRBJ1-2; weak D call: TRBD1 (5 bases). This CDR3 has 16 amino acids. V was clipped by 4 bases and J by 2 bases, with 18 bases between them. CDR1 SGDLS and CDR2 YYNGEE come from the germline V gene.

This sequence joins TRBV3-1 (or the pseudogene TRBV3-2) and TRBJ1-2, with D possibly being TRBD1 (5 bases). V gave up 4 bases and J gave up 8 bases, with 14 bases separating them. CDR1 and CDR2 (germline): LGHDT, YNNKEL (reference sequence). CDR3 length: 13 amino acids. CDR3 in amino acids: CASSLAGRPGYTF. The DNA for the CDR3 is TGTGCCAGCAGCCTTGCGGGACGACCCGGCTACACCTTC.

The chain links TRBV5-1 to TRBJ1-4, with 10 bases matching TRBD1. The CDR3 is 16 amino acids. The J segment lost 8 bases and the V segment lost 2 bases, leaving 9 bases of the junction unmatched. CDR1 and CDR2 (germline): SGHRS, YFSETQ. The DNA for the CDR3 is TGCGCCAGCAGCTTAAATCCGGGACAGGGGAACGAAAAACTGTTTTTT. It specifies CASSLNPGQGNEKLFF.

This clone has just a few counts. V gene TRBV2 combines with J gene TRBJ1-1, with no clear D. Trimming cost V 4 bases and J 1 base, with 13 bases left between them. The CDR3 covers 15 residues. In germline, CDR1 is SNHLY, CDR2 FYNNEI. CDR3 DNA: TGTGCCAGCAGTGCAGATTGGCAGGCGAACACTGAAGCTTTCTTT. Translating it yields CASSADWQANTEAFF.

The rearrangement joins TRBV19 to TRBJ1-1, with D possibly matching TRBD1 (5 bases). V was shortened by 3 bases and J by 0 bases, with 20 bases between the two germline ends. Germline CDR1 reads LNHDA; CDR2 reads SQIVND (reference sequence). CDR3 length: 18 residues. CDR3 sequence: CASSIIPFWTNMNTEAFF. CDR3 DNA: TGTGCCAGTAGTATTATCCCTTTTTGGACAAACATGAACACTGAAGCTTTCTTT. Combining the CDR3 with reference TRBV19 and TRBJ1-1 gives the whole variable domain DGGITQSPKYLFRKEGQNVTLSCEQNLNHDAMYWYRQDPGQGLRLIYYSQIVNDFQKGDIAEGYSVSREKKESFPLTVTSAQKNPTAFYLCASSIIPFWTNMNTEAFFGQGTRLTVV.

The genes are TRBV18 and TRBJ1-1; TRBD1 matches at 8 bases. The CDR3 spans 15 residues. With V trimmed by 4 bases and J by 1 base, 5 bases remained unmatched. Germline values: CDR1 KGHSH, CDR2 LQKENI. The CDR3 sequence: CASSRVGQGNTEAFF. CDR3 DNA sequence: TGTGCCAGCTCACGGGTTGGACAGGGGAACACTGAAGCTTTCTTT.

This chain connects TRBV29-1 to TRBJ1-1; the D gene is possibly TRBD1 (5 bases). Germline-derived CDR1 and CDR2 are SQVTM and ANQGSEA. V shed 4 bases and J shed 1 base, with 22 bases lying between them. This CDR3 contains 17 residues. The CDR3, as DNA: TGCAGCGTTGGGGGGGACCTGGGGCCCGAAGGGAACACTGAAGCTTTCTTT. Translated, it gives CSVGGDLGPEGNTEAFF.

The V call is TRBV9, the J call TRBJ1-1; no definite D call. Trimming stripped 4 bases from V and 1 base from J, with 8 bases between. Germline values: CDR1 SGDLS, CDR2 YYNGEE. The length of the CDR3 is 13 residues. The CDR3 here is CASSLAGNTEAFF. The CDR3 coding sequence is TGTGCCAGCAGCCTTGCAGGGAACACTGAAGCTTTCTTT.

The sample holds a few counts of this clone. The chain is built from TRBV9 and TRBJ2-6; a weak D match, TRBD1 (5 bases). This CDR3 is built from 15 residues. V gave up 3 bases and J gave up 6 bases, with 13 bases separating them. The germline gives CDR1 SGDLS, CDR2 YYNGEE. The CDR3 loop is CASSEQAYEANVLTF. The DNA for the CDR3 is TGTGCCAGCAGCGAACAGGCGTATGAGGCCAACGTCCTGACTTTC.

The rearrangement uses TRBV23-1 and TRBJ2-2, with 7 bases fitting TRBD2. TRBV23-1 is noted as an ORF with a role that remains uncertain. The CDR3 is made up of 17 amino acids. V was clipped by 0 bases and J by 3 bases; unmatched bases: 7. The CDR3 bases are TGCGCCAGCAGTCAATCGCCCGGCGGGAGAGACACCGGGGAGCTGTTTTTT. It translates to CASSQSPGGRDTGELFF.